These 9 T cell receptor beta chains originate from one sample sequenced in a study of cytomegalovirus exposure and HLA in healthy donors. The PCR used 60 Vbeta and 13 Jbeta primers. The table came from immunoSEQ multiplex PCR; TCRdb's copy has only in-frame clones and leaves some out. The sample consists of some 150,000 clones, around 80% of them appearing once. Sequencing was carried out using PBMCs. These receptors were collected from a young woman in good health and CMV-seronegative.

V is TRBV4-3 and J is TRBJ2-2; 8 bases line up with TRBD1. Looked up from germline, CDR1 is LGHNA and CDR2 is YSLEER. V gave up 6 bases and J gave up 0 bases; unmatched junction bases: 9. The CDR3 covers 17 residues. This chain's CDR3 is CASRNQGASANTGELFF. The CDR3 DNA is TGCGCCAGCAGGAACCAGGGGGCCTCAGCGAACACCGGGGAGCTGTTTTTT.

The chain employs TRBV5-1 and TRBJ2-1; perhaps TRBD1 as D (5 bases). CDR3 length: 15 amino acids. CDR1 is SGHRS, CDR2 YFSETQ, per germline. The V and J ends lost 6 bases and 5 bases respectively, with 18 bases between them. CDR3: CASTEAAGSHNEQFF. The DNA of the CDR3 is TGCGCCAGCACCGAGGCGGCAGGGTCCCACAATGAGCAGTTCTTC.

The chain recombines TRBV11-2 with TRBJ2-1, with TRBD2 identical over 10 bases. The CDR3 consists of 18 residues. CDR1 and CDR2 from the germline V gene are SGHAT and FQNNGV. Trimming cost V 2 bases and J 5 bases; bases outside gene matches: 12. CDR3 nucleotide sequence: TGTGCCAGCAGCTTACGGCTAGCGGGGGAATTACTCAACAATGAGCAGTTCTTC. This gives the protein CASSLRLAGELLNNEQFF.

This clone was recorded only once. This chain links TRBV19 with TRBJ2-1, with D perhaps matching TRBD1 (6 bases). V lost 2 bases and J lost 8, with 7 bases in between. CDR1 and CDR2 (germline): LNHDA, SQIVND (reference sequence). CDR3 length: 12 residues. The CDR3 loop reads CASSISGDEQFF. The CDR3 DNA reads TGTGCCAGTAGTATATCAGGGGATGAGCAGTTCTTC. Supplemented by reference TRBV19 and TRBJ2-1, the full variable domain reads DGGITQSPKYLFRKEGQNVTLSCEQNLNHDAMYWYRQDPGQGLRLIYYSQIVNDFQKGDIAEGYSVSREKKESFPLTVTSAQKNPTAFYLCASSISGDEQFFGPGTRLTVL.

The CDR3 protein is CASSLDRDETQYF. The CDR3 nucleotides are TGTGCCAGCAGCTTGGACAGGGACGAGACCCAGTACTTC. The chain recombines TRBV9 with TRBJ2-5; 8 bases match TRBD1. J lost 5 bases, V lost 4 bases, and 4 bases had no gene match. In germline, CDR1 is SGDLS, CDR2 YYNGEE. This CDR3 is 13 amino acids long.

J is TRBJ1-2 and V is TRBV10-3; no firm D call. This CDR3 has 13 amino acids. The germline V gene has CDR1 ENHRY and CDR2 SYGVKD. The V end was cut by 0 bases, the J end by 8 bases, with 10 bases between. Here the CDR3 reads CAISESGGGGYTF. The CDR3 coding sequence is TGTGCCATCAGTGAGTCGGGCGGAGGGGGCTACACCTTC.

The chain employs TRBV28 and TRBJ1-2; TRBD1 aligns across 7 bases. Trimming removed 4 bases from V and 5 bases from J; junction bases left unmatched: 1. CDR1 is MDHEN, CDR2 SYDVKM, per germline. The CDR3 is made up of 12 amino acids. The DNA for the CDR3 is TGTGCCAGCAGTTCAGGGGGGTATGGCTACACCTTC. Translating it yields CASSSGGYGYTF.

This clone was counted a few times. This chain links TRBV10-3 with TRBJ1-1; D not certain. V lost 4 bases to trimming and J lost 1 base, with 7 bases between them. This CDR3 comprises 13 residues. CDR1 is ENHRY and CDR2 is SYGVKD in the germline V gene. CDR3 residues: CAISGQENTEAFF. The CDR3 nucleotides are TGTGCCATCAGTGGCCAGGAGAACACTGAAGCTTTCTTT.

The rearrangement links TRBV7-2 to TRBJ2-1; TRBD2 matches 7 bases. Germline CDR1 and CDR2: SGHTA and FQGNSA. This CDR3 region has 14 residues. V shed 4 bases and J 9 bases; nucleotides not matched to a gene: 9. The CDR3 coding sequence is TGTGCCAGCAGCTCAAGCGGGGTGGTTAGTGAGCAGTTCTTC. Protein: CASSSSGVVSEQFF.